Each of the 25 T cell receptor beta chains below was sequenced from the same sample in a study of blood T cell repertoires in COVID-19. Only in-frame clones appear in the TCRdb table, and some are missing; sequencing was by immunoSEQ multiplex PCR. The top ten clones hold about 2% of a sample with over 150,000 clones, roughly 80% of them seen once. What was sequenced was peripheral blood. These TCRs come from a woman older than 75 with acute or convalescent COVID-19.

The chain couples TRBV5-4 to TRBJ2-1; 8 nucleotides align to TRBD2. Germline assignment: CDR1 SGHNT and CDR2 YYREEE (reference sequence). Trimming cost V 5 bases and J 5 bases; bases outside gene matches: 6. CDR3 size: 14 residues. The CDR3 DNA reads TGTGCCAGCAGGTTCAGTAGCGGGAACAATGAGCAGTTCTTC. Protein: CASRFSSGNNEQFF.

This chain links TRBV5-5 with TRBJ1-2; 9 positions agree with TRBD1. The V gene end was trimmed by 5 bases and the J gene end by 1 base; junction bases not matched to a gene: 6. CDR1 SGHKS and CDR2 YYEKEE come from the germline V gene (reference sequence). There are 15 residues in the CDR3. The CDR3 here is CASRRDRALNYGYTF. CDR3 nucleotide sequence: TGTGCCAGCAGAAGGGACAGGGCCCTTAACTATGGCTACACCTTC.

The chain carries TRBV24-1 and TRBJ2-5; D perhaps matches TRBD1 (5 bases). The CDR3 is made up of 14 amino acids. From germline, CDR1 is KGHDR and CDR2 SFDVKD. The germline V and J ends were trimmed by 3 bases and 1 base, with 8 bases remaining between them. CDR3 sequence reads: CATSDPGSQETQYF. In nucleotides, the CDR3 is TGTGCCACCAGTGATCCAGGGTCCCAAGAGACCCAGTACTTC.

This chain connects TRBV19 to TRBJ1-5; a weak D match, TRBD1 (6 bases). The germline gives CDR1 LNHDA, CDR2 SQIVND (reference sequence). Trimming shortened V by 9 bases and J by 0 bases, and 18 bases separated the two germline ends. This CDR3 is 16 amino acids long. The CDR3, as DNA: TGTGCCAGCAATCGTGGACAGCCTTATAGCAATCAGCCCCAGCATTTT. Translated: CASNRGQPYSNQPQHF.

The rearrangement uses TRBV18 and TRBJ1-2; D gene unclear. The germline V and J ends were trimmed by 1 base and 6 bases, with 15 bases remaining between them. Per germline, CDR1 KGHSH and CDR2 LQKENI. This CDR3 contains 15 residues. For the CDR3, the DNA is TGTGCCAGCTCACCACGAGGGCACAACTCAGATGGCTACACCTTC. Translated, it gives CASSPRGHNSDGYTF.

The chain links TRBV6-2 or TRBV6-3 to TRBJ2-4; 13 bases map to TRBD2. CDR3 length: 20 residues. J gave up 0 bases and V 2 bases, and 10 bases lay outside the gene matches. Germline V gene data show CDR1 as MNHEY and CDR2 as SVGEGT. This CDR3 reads CASSYDLGTSGEVAKNIQYF. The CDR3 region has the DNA TGTGCCAGCAGTTACGACCTGGGGACTAGCGGGGAAGTAGCCAAAAACATTCAGTACTTC.

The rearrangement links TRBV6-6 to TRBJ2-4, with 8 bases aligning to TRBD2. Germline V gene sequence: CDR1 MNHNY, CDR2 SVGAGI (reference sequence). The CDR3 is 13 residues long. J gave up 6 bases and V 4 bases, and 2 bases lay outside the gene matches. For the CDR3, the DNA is TGTGCCAGCAGTTCGAGCGGGGGAAACATTCAGTACTTC. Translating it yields CASSSSGGNIQYF.

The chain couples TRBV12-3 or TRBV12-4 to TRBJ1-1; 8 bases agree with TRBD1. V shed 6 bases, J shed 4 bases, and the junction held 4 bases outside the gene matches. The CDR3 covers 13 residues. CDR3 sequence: CASRETGGTEAFF. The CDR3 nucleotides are TGTGCCAGCAGAGAAACAGGGGGCACTGAAGCTTTCTTT.

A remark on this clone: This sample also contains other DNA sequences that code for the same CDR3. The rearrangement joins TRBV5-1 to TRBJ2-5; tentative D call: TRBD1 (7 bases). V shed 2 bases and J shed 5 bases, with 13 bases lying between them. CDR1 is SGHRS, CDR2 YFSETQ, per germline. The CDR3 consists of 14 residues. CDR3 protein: CASSFGQGGETQYF. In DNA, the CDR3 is TGCGCCAGCAGCTTCGGGCAGGGGGGCGAGACCCAGTACTTC.

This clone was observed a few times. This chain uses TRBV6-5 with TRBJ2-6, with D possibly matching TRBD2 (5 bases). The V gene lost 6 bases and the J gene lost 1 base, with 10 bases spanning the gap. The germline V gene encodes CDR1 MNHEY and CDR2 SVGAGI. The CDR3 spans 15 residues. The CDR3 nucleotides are TGTGCCAGCAGGCCGCTAGCTTCTGGGGCCAACGTCCTGACTTTC. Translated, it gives CASRPLASGANVLTF.

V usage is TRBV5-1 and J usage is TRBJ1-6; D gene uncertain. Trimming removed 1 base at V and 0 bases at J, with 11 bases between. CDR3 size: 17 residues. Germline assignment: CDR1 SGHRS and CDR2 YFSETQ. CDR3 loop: CASSLSSPSSYNSPLHF. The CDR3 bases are TGCGCCAGCAGCTTGTCCTCTCCCAGCTCCTATAATTCACCCCTCCACTTT. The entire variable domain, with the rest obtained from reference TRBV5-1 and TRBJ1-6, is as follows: KAGVTQTPRYLIKTRGQQVTLSCSPISGHRSVSWYQQTPGQGLQFLFEYFSETQRNKGNFPGRFSGRQFSNSRSEMNVSTLELGDSALYLCASSLSSPSSYNSPLHFGNGTRLTVT.

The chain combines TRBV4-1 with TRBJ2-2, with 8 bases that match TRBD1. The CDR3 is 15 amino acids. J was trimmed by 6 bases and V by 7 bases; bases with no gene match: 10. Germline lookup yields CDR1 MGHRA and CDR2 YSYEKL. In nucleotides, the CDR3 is TGCGCCAGCAACGCACAGGGGGTGGGGTCCGGGGAGCTGTTTTTT. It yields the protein CASNAQGVGSGELFF.

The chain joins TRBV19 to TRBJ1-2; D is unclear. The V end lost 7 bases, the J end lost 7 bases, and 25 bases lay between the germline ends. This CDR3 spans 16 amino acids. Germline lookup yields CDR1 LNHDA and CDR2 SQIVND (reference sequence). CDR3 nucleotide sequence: TGTGCCAGTACCGACCGGGTTGGCCCAACGTTCTCTGGCTACACCTTC. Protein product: CASTDRVGPTFSGYTF.

In DNA, the CDR3 is TGTGCCAGCAGTGCTTCAACTGGACAGAATCAGCCCCAGCATTTT. This translates into CASSASTGQNQPQHF. This chain links TRBV2 with TRBJ1-5, with a possible D match to TRBD1 (6 bases). Germline CDR1 is SNHLY and CDR2 is FYNNEI. The CDR3 runs to 15 residues. Trimming removed 4 bases from V and 4 bases from J, with 14 bases in between.

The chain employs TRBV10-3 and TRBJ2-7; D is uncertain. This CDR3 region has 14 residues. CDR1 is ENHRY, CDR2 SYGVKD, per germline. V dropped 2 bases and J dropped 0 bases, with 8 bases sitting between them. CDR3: CAISEVPDSYEQYF. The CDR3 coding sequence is TGTGCCATCAGTGAGGTCCCAGACTCCTACGAGCAGTACTTC.

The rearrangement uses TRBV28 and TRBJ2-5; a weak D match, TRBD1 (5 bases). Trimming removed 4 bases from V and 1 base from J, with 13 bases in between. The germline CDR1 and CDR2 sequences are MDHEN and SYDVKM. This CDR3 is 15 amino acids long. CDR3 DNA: TGTGCCAGCAGTTCCCCTTCCACAGGCCAAGAGACCCAGTACTTC. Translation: CASSSPSTGQETQYF.

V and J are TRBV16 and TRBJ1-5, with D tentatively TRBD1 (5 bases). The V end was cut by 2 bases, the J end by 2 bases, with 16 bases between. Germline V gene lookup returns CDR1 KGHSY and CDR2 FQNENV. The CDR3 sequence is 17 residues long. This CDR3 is CASSQVFGRAGNQPQHF. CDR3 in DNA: TGTGCCAGCAGCCAAGTTTTCGGCAGGGCGGGCAATCAGCCCCAGCATTTT.

The CDR3: CASSRTGYYGYTF. Written as DNA, the CDR3 is TGTGCCAGCAGCCGTACAGGGTACTATGGCTACACCTTC. V usage is TRBV5-4 and J usage is TRBJ1-2; D might be TRBD1 (6 bases). Trimming removed 4 bases from V and 3 bases from J, with 10 bases in between. Germline V gives CDR1 SGHNT, CDR2 YYREEE (reference sequence). The CDR3 is made up of 13 amino acids.

This CDR3 reads CASSLGFGANQPQHF. For the CDR3, the DNA is TGCGCCAGCAGCTTGGGGTTCGGAGCTAATCAGCCCCAGCATTTT. The gene calls are TRBV5-1 and TRBJ1-5; D not resolved. Germline values: CDR1 SGHRS, CDR2 YFSETQ. The CDR3 extends over 15 amino acids. The V end lost 0 bases, the J end lost 4 bases, and 11 bases lay between the germline ends.

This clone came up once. This chain's CDR3 is CSARTVNEQFF. The CDR3 DNA follows: TGCAGTGCACGGACTGTCAATGAGCAGTTCTTC. The chain carries TRBV20-1 and TRBJ2-1; the D gene is possibly TRBD2 (5 bases). V was clipped by 6 bases and J by 6 bases, with 9 bases between them. The CDR3 covers 11 residues. Germline CDR1 reads DFQATT; CDR2 reads SNEGSKA (reference sequence).

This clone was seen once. The CDR3 spells CSERTGEYGYTF. In DNA, the CDR3 is TGCAGCGAACGGACAGGAGAATATGGCTACACCTTC. The V gene is TRBV29-1, the J gene TRBJ1-2, with 7 nucleotides matching TRBD1. CDR1 and CDR2 from the germline V gene are SQVTM and ANQGSEA. Trimming took 7 bases from V and 5 from J; bases not matched to a gene: 7. The CDR3 runs to 12 residues.

The CDR3 DNA reads as TGTGCCTGGAGTGTAAGGTATTTGAGGGCGGATCTGAGGTACGAGCAGTACTTC. This sequence encodes CAWSVRYLRADLRYEQYF. This chain links TRBV30 with TRBJ2-7, with TRBD2 as a possible D gene (5 bases). The CDR3 totals 18 residues. The V end lost 0 bases, the J end lost 4 bases, and 25 bases lay between the germline ends. Germline V gene sequence: CDR1 GTSNPN, CDR2 SVGIG (reference sequence).

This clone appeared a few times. The CDR3 is CASSLDRADTGNTIYF. In DNA form, the CDR3 reads TGTGCCAGCAGCCTGGACAGGGCCGACACTGGAAACACCATATATTTT. This chain uses TRBV5-5 with TRBJ1-3, with 8 bases lining up with TRBD1. After removal of 4 bases from V and 2 bases from J, the junction contained 8 bases not matched to a gene. The CDR3 is 16 amino acids. Germline V CDR1 and CDR2: SGHKS, YYEKEE (reference sequence).

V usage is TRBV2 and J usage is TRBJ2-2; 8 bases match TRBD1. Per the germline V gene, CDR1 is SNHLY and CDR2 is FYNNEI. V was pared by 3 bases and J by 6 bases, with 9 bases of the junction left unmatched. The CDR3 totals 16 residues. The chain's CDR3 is CASSDQAGGAAGELFF. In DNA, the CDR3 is TGTGCCAGCAGTGACCAGGCAGGGGGCGCGGCCGGGGAGCTGTTTTTT.

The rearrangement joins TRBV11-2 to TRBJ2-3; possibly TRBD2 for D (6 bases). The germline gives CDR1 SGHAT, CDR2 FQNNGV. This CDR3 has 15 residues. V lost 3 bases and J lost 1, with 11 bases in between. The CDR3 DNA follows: TGTGCCAGCAGCTTTAACCCGGGGGGCACAGATACGCAGTATTTT. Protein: CASSFNPGGTDTQYF.